This T cell receptor beta chain was captured in a study of shared clonotypes between healthy human individuals. Study-wide context: Serving as donors were a couple of women and three men, whose ages spanned 18 to 49. For every donor, three CD4 naive, three CD4 memory, two CD8 naive and one CD8 memory plates were used.

Germline CDR1 is WSHSY and CDR2 is SAAADI. This CDR3 has 15 amino acids. With 3 bases removed from V and 0 bases from J, the gap between germline ends came to 6 bases. Using immunoSEQ multiplex PCR, the repertoire was profiled, and TCRdb retains in-frame clones only, with some absent. The data contain roughly 1,800,000 clones, about 94% of them singletons. The naive CD8 subset, CD45RO-negative cells positively selected for CCR7, excluded terminally differentiated effector memory CD45RA+ cells. Within Nashville, Tennessee resided all donors, each a Caucasian adult. This chain links TRBV10-2 with TRBJ1-6; D remains unclear. Source material: naive CD8+ T cells sorted from blood. The sequence came from a man aged 18 to 30 in good health. The CDR3 sequence is CASSDTGSYNSPLHF. CDR3 bases: TGCGCCAGCAGTGATACGGGCTCCTATAATTCACCCCTCCACTTT.